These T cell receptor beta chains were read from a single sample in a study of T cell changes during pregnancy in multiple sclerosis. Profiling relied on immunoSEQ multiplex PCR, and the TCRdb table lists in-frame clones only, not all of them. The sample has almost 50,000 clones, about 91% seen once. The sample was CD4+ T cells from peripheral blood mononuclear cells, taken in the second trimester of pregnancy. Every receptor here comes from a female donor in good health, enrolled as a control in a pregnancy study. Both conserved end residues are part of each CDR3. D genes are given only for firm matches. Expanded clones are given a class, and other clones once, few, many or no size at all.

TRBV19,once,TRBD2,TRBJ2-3,CASSTAASGGTHTQYF,TGTGCCAGTAGTACAGCGGCTAGCGGGGGGACCCATACGCAGTATTTT
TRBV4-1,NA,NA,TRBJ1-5,CASSQTGLNQPQHF,TGCGCCAGCAGCCAGACAGGTCTAAATCAGCCCCAGCATTTT
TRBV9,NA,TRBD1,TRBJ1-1,CASSAVGTGDTEAFF,TGTGCCAGCAGCGCAGTCGGGACAGGGGACACTGAAGCTTTCTTT
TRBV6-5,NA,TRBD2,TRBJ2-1,CASRYLAGVQFF,TGTGCCAGCAGGTATCTAGCGGGGGTGCAGTTCTTC
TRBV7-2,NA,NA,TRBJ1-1,CASSLDTVSEAFF,TGTGCCAGCAGCTTAGATACCGTCAGTGAAGCTTTCTTT
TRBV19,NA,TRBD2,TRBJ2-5,CASSISGDVQETQYF,TGTGCCAGTAGTATTAGCGGGGACGTACAAGAGACCCAGTACTTC
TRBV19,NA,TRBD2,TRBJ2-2,CASSGSSGGYTGELFF,TGTGCCAGTAGTGGGAGTAGCGGGGGCTACACCGGGGAGCTGTTTTTT
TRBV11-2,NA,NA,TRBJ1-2,CASSLSFPNYGYTF,TGTGCCAGCAGCTTATCGTTCCCTAACTATGGCTACACCTTC
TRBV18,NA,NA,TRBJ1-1,CASSPPVIGHRTEAFF,TGTGCCAGCTCACCCCCGGTCATCGGTCATCGGACTGAAGCTTTCTTT
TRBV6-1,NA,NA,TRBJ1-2,CASIIGANYGYTF,TGTGCCAGCATAATAGGGGCAAACTATGGCTACACCTTC
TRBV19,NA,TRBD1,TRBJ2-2,CASTIGTVAGELFF,TGTGCCAGTACCATCGGGACAGTGGCCGGGGAGCTGTTTTTT
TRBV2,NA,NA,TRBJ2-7,CASSVQGSYEQYF,TGTGCCAGCAGTGTCCAGGGGAGCTACGAGCAGTACTTC
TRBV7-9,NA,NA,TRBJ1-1,CASSLLTANTEAFF,TGTGCCAGCAGCTTACTCACAGCGAACACTGAAGCTTTCTTT
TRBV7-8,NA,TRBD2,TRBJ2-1,CASGDIAGGFELYNEQFF,TGTGCCAGCGGCGATATAGCGGGGGGATTTGAATTATACAATGAGCAGTTCTTC
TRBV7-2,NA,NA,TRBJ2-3,CASSLDRVEADTQYF,TGTGCCAGCAGCTTAGACAGGGTGGAGGCAGATACGCAGTATTTT
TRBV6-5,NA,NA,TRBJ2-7,CASSYSRQLGYEQYF,TGTGCCAGCAGTTACTCTCGCCAACTCGGGTACGAGCAGTACTTC
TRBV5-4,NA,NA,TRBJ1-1,CASTLTGNTEAFF,TGTGCCAGCACCCTAACAGGTAACACTGAAGCTTTCTTT
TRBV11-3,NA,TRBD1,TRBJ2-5,CASTGIRGRGQETQYF,TGTGCCAGCACCGGAATCAGGGGGCGGGGACAAGAGACCCAGTACTTC
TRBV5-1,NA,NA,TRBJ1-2,CASSLAGGGFYTF,TGCGCCAGCAGCTTGGCCGGGGGGGGTTTCTACACCTTC
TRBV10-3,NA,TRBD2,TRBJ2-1,CAISINSGADEQFF,TGTGCCATCAGTATTAATAGCGGGGCGGATGAGCAGTTCTTC
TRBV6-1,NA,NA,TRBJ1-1,CASSYHGVGFF,TGTGCCAGCAGTTACCACGGGGTGGGTTTCTTT
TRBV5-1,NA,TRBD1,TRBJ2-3,CASSLETGGGTQYF,TGCGCCAGCAGCTTGGAGACAGGGGGGGGGACGCAGTATTTT
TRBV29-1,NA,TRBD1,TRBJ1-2,CSVEIGGGYGYTF,TGCAGCGTTGAGATAGGGGGCGGCTATGGCTACACCTTC
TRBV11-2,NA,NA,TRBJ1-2,CASSLVRANYGYTF,TGTGCCAGCAGCTTAGTTAGAGCTAACTATGGCTACACCTTC
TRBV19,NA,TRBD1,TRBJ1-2,CASSSGQGVYGYTF,TGTGCCAGTAGTTCGGGACAGGGCGTGTATGGCTACACCTTC
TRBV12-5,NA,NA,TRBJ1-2,CASGRGTWDGYTF,TGTGCTAGTGGCCGGGGGACGTGGGATGGCTACACCTTC
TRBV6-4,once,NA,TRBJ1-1,CASSPTVNTEAFF,TGTGCCAGCAGTCCGACAGTGAACACTGAAGCTTTCTTT
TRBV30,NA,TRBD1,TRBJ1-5,CAWSAGQASNQPQHF,TGTGCCTGGAGTGCTGGACAGGCTAGCAATCAGCCCCAGCATTTT
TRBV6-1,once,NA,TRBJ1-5,CASSVTGLQPQHF,TGTGCCAGCAGTGTAACAGGGTTACAGCCCCAGCATTTT
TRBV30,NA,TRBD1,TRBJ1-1,CAWSLEGGSSEAFF,TGTGCCTGGAGTCTCGAAGGGGGCTCTTCTGAAGCTTTCTTT
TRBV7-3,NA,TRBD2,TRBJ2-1,CASSLGGGDPDNEQFF,TGTGCCAGCAGCTTAGGCGGGGGGGATCCCGACAATGAGCAGTTCTTC
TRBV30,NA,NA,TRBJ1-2,CAWTGIMDGYTF,TGTGCCTGGACAGGGATAATGGATGGCTACACCTTC
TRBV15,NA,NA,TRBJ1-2,CATSRDLTASYGYTF,TGTGCCACCAGCAGAGATCTGACAGCCTCTTATGGCTACACCTTC
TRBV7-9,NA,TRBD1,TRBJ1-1,CASSPGGTGDLAAFF,TGTGCCAGCAGCCCAGGGGGGACAGGGGATTTAGCGGCTTTCTTT
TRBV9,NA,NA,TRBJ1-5,CASSPSAGSSQPQHF,TGTGCCAGCAGCCCGTCTGCGGGATCCAGTCAGCCCCAGCATTTT
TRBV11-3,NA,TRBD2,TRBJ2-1,CASSNHGLGNEQFF,TGTGCCAGCAGCAACCATGGACTAGGCAATGAGCAGTTCTTC
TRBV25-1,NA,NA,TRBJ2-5,CASSESLRHQETQYF,NA
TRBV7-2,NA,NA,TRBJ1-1,CASSSPNGVGNTEAFF,TGTGCCAGCAGCTCCCCGAACGGAGTGGGGAACACTGAAGCTTTCTTT
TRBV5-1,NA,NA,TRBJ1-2,CASSLVAGSQGGYTF,TGCGCCAGCAGCTTGGTAGCAGGGTCGCAAGGCGGCTACACCTTC
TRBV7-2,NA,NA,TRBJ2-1,CASSLELAAAYNEQFF,TGTGCCAGCAGCTTAGAGTTGGCAGCGGCCTACAATGAGCAGTTCTTC
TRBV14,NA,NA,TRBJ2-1,CASSQDRGNPNNEQFF,TGTGCCAGCAGCCAAGATCGGGGGAACCCGAACAATGAGCAGTTCTTC
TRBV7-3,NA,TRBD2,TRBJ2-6,CASSLRLAGSGANVLTF,TGTGCCAGCAGCTTAAGACTAGCGGGGAGTGGGGCCAACGTCCTGACTTTC
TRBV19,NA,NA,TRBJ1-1,CASSIVKNTEAFF,TGTGCCAGTAGTATAGTTAAGAACACTGAAGCTTTCTTT
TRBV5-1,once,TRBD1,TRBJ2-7,CASSRDRVSDEQYF,TGCGCCAGCAGCCGGGACAGGGTTTCCGACGAGCAGTACTTC
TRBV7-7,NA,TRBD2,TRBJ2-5,CASSTGLAGGETQYF,TGTGCCAGCAGCACCGGACTAGCGGGGGGAGAGACCCAGTACTTC
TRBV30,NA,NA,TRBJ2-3,CAWKIRGGLDTQYF,TGTGCCTGGAAAATCCGTGGAGGGTTAGATACGCAGTATTTT
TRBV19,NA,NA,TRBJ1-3,CASSPEPSGNTIYF,TGTGCCAGTAGCCCTGAGCCCTCTGGAAACACCATATATTTT
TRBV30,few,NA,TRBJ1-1,CAWDRRGLNTEAFF,TGTGCCTGGGACAGGAGAGGGCTGAACACTGAAGCTTTCTTT
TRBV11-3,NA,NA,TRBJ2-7,CASSSGGLLNYEQYF,TGTGCCAGCAGCTCAGGTGGTTTACTGAACTACGAGCAGTACTTC
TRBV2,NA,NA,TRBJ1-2,CASTQRGEGAWGYTF,TGTGCCAGCACCCAGCGCGGGGAGGGCGCCTGGGGCTACACCTTC
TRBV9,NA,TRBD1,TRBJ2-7,CASSVGTPGQVLDEQYF,TGTGCCAGCAGCGTTGGAACTCCGGGACAGGTTCTAGACGAGCAGTACTTC
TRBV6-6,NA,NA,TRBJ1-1,CASSYSLRTEAFF,TGTGCCAGCAGTTACTCCCTCCGCACTGAAGCTTTCTTT
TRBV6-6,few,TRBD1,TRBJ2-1,CASRPGQRLYNEQFF,TGTGCCAGCAGGCCGGGACAGCGACTCTACAATGAGCAGTTCTTC
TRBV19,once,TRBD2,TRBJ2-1,CASRAGGLEQFF,TGTGCCAGTAGGGCGGGGGGGCTAGAGCAGTTCTTC
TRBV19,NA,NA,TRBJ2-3,CASSISAFAGRNTDTQYF,TGTGCCAGTAGTATCTCCGCGTTTGCGGGCCGAAACACAGATACGCAGTATTTT
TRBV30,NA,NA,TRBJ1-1,CAWRFGTSGGAFF,TGTGCCTGGAGGTTCGGGACATCAGGAGGAGCTTTCTTT
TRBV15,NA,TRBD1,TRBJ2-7,CATSRGTGESYEQYF,TGTGCCACCAGCAGAGGGACAGGGGAATCCTACGAGCAGTACTTC